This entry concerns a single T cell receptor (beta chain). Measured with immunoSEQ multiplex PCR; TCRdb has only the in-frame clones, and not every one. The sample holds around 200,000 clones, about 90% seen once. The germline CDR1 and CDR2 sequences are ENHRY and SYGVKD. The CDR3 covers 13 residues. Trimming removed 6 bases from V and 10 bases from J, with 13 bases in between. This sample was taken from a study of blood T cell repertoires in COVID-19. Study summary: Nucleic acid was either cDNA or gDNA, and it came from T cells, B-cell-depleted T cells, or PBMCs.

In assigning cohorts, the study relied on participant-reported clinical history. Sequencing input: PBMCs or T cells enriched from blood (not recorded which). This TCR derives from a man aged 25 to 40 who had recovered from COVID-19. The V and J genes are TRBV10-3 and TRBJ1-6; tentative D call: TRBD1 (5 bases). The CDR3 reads CAIRRGGGSPLHF. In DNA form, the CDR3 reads TGTGCCATCAGGCGGGGCGGCGGCTCACCCCTCCACTTT.